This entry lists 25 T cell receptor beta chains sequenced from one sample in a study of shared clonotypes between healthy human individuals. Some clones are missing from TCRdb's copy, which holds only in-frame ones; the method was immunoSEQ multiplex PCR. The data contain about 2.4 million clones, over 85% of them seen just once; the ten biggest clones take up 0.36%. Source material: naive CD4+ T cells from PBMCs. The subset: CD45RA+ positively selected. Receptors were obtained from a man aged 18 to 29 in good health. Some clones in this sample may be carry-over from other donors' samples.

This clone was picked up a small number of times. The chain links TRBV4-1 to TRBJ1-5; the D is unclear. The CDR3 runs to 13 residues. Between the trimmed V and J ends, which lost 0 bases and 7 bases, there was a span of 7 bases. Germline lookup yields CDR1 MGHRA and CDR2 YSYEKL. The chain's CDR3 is CASSQDLEQPQHF. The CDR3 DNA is TGCGCCAGCAGCCAAGATCTGGAACAGCCCCAGCATTTT.

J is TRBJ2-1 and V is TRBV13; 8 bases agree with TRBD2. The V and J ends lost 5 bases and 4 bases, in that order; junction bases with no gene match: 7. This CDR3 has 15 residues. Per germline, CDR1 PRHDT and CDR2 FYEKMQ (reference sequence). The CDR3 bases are TGTGCCAGCAGCCCCCAGCGGGGGACTTACAATGAGCAGTTCTTC. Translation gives CASSPQRGTYNEQFF.

CDR3 nucleotides: TGTGCCAGCAGTTCACGGACATCGGCGACTAATGAAAAACTGTTTTTT. Translated, it gives CASSSRTSATNEKLFF. This chain links TRBV28 with TRBJ1-4; tentatively, D is TRBD1 (5 bases). CDR1 is MDHEN, CDR2 SYDVKM, per germline. This CDR3 contains 16 residues. Trimming shortened V by 4 bases and J by 2 bases, and 14 bases separated the two germline ends.

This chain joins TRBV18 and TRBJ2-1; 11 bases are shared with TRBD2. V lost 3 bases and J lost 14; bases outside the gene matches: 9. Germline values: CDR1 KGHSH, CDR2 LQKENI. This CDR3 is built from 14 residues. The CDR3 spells CASSPPGIAGGEFF. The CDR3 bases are TGTGCCAGCTCACCTCCTGGAATAGCGGGAGGGGAGTTCTTC.

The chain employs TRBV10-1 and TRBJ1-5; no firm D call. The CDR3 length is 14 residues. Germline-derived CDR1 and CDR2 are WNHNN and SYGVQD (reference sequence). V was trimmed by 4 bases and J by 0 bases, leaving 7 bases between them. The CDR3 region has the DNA TGCGCCAGCAGTGGGGAGTATAGCAATCAGCCCCAGCATTTT. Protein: CASSGEYSNQPQHF.

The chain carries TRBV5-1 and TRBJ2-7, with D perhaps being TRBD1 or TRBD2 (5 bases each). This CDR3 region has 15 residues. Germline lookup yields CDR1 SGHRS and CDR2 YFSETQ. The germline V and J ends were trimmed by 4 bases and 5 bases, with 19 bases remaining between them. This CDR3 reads CASSRAGTRQNEQYF. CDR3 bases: TGCGCCAGCAGCAGAGCCGGGACCAGACAGAACGAGCAGTACTTC.

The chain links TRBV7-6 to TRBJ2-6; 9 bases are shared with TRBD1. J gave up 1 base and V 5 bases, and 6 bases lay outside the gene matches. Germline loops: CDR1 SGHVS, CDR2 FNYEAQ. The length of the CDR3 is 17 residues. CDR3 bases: TGTGCCAGCAGCGCGGGACAGGGAAGGTCTGGGGCCAACGTCCTGACTTTC. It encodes CASSAGQGRSGANVLTF.

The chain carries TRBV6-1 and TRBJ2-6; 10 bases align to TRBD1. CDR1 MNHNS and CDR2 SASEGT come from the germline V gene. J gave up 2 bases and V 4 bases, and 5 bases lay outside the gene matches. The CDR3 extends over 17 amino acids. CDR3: CASSGRDRGTGANVLTF. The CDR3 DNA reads TGTGCCAGCAGTGGCCGGGACAGGGGTACTGGGGCCAACGTCCTGACTTTC.

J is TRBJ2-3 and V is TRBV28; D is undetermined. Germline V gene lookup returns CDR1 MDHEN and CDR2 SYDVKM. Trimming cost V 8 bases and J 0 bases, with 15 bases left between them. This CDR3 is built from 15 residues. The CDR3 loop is CASYSRGISTDTQYF. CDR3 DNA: TGTGCCAGCTACTCGAGAGGAATAAGCACAGATACGCAGTATTTT.

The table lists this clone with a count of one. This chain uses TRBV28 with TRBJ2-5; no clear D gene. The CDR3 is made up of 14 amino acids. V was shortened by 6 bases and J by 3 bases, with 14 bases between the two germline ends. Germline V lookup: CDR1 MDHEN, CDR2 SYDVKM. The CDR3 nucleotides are TGTGCCAGCAGACACACATCCAGAGAAGAGACCCAGTACTTC. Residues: CASRHTSREETQYF.

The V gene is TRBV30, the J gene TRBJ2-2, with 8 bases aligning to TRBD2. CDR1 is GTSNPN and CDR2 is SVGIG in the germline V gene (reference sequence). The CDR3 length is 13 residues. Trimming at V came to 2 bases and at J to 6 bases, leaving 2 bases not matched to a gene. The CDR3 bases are TGTGCCTGGAGTTCGGGAGGGGCCGGGGAGCTGTTTTTT. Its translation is CAWSSGGAGELFF.

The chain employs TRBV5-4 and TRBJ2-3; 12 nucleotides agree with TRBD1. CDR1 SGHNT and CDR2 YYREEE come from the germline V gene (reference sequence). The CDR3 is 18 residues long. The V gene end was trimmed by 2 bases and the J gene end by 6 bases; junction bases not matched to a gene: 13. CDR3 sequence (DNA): TGTGCCAGCAGCTTTGTGACCGCGGGACAGGGGGCAGGGGATACGCAGTATTTT. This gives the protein CASSFVTAGQGAGDTQYF.

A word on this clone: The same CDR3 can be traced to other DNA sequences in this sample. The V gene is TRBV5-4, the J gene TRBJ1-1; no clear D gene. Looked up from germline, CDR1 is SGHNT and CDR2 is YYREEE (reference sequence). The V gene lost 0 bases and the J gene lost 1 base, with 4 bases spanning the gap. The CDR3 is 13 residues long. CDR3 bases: TGTGCCAGCAGCTTGGAGGAGAACACTGAAGCTTTCTTT. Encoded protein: CASSLEENTEAFF.

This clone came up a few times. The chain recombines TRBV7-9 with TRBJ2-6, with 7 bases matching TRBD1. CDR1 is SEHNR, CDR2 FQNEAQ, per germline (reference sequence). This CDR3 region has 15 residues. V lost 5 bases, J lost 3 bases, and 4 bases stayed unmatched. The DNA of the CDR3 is TGTGCCAGCAGCCCTGGGACAGATGGGGCCAACGTCCTGACTTTC. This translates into CASSPGTDGANVLTF.

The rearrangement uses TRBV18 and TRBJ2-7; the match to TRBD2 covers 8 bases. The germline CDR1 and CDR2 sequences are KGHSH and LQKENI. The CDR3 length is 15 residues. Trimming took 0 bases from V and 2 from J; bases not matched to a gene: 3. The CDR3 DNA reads TGTGCCAGCTCACCACCTAGCGGGGCTACCTACGAGCAGTACTTC. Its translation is CASSPPSGATYEQYF.

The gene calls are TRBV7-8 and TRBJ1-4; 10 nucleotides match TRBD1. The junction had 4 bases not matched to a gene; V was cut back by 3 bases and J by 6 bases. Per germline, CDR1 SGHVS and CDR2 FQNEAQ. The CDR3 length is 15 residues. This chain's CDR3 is CASSFTGTGDEKLFF. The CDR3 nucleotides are TGTGCCAGCAGCTTCACCGGGACAGGGGATGAAAAACTGTTTTTT.

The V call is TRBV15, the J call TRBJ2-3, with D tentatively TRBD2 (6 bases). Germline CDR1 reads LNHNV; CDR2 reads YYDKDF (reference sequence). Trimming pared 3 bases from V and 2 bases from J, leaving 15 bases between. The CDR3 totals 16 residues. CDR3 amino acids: CATSRHPGLPTDTQYF. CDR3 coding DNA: TGTGCCACCAGCAGGCATCCGGGACTCCCCACAGATACGCAGTATTTT.

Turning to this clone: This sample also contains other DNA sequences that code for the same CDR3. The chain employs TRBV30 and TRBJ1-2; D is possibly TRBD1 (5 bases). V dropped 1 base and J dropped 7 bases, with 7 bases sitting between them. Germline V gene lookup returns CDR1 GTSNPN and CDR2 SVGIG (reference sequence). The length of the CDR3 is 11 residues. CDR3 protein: CAWSAGAGYTF. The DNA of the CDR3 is TGTGCCTGGAGTGCTGGGGCTGGCTACACCTTC.

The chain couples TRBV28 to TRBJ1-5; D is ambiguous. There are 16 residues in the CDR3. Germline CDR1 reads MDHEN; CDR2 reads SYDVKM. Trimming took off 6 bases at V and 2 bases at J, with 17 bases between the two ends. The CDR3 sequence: CASSLLTVIRNQPQHF. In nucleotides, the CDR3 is TGTGCCAGCAGCCTTTTAACGGTCATCCGCAATCAGCCCCAGCATTTT.

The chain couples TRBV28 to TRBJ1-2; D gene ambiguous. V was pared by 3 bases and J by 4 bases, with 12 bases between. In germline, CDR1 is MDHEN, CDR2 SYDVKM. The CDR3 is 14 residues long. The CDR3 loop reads CASSFSDAPYGYTF. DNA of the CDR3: TGTGCCAGCAGTTTCAGCGACGCTCCCTATGGCTACACCTTC.

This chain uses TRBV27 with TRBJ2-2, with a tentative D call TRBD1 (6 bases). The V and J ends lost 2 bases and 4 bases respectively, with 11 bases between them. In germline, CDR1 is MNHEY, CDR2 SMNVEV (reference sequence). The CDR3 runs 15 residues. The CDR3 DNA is TGTGCCAGCAGTTTAACAGGGAGAGGCACCGGGGAGCTGTTTTTT. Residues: CASSLTGRGTGELFF.

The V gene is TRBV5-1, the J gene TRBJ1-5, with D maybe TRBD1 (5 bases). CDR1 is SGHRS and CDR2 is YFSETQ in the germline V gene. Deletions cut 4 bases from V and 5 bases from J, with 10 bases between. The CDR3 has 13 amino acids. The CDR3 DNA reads TGCGCCAGCAGCCCCGAAGGGGATCAGCCCCAGCATTTT. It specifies CASSPEGDQPQHF.

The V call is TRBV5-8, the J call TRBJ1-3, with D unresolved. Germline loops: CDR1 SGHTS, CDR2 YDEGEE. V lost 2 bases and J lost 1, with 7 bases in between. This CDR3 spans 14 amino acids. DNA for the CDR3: TGTGCCAGCAGCTTATACTCTTCTGGAAACACCATATATTTT. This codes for CASSLYSSGNTIYF.

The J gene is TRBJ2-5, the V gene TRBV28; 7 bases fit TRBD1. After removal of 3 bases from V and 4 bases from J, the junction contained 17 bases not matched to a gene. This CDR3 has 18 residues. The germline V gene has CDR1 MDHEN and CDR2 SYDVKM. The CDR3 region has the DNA TGTGCCAGCAGTTTCTCCGACAGGGCCCACGGCGGCCCAGAGACCCAGTACTTC. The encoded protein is CASSFSDRAHGGPETQYF.

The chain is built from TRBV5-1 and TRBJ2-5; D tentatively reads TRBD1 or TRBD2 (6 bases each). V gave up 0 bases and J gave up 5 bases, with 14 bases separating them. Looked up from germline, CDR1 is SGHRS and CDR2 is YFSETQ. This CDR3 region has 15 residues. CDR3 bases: TGCGCCAGCAGCTTGGTAGGGGGAGGATGGGAGACCCAGTACTTC. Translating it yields CASSLVGGGWETQYF.